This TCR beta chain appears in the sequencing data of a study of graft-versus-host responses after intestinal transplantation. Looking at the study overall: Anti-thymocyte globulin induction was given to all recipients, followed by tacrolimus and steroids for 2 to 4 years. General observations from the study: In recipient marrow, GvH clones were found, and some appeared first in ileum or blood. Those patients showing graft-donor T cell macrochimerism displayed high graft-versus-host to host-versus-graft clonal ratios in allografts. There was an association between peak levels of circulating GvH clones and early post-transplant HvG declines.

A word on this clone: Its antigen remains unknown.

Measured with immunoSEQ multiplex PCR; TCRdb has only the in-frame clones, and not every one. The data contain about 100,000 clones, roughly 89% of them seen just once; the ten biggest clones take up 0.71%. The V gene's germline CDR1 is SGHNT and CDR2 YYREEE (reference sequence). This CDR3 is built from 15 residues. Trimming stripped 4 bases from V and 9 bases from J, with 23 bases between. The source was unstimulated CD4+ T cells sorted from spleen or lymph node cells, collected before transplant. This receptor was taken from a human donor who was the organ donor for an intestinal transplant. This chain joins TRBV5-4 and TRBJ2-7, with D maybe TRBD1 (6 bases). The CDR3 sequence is CASSQTTTGPRAQYF. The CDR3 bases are TGTGCCAGCAGCCAAACGACAACAGGGCCGCGGGCGCAGTACTTC.